This TCR beta chain emerged from a study of blood T cell repertoires in COVID-19 (dated by TCRdb to 2018 to 2021). For the wider study: Samples covering the acute and convalescent phases of COVID-19 were provided by collaborators in the United States, Italy and Spain. The prospective study material was composed of cDNA or gDNA derived from T cells, B-cell-depleted T cells, or PBMCs. Subjects who had been exposed to COVID-19, were actively infected with it, or had recovered from it provided the deeply sampled blood TCRbeta repertoires that made up the dataset. The repertoires were made available in a free public database intended to serve as a resource for research on the immune response to SARS-CoV-2. The samples were drawn from the first 160 participants of the ongoing ImmuneRACE study and from more than 1,000 subjects provided by 6 global collaborators. Nearly every sample came with metadata listing a de-identified subject ID, COVID-19 status, age in years and sex. Where HLA class I and class II types were available, the types were taken from metadata supplied by the sample provider, not from assay-based typing. The full study reports these points: The amount of clinical and demographic metadata varied by source and participant and was provided uncurated.

The table lists this clone with a count of one. Its antigen target is currently unknown. No clone much larger than this one lies a single base away; base qualities are absent. TCRbeta CDR3 regions were amplified from genomic DNA by means of the immunoSEQ Assay, a bias-controlled multiplex PCR. Per the authors' processing: Nucleated cell counts per sample were estimated from amplification of reference gene primers within the assay. Sequence reads were collapsed and filtered to measure the absolute abundance of every unique TCRbeta CDR3 rearrangement. Productive Simpson clonality was computed per sample as the square root of Simpson's diversity index over productive rearrangements. As stored in TCRdb, this immuneACCESS dataset retains in-frame rearrangements with V and J assigned. A fraction of the clones does not appear; measured against another copy, unresolved V genes explain less than half of the discrepancy, and the remainder lacks a known reason. V and J calls plus clone size are reproduced from that table; the DNA served to infer D and trimming. The sample table contains about 200,000 clones; only one count was recorded for 94% of them. The leading ten clones occupy 0.6% to 0.9% of the sample.

The V and J ends are trimmed by 8 bases and 2 bases, leaving 11 bases between them. From the cysteine through the phenylalanine, the CDR3 covers 13 amino acids. The CDR3 DNA has 39 bases and is translated from base 1. One collaborating source in Seattle enrolled patients during active infection and followed them longitudinally through the course of disease. The collaborating institutions used their own protocols to collect whole blood in K2EDTA tubes. Collaborator samples were shipped for TCRbeta analysis as frozen whole blood, isolated PBMCs, or DNA extracted from either sample type. Sequencing was done on a sample of peripheral blood. In this chain, TRBV12-3 or TRBV12-4 is recombined with TRBJ2-3, with TRBD1 tentatively as D gene (5 bases match). The TCR sequence derives from a man younger than 40 with COVID-19, enrolled during active disease. The nucleotide sequence is given as TGTGCCAGCTGGGGCTCCCCCACAGATACGCAGTATTTT. Translated, this gives CASWGSPTDTQYF.